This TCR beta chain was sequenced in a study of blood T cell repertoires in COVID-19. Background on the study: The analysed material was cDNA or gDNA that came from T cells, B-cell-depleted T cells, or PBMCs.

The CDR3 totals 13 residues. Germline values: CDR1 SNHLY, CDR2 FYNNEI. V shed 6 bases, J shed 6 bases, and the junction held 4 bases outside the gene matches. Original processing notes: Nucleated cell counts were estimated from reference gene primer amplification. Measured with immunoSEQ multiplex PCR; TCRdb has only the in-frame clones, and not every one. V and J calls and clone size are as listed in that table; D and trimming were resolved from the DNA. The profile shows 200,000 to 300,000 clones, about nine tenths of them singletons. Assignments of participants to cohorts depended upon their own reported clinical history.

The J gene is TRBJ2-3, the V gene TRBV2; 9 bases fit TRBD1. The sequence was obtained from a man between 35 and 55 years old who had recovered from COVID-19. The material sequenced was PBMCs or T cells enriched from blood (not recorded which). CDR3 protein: CASRRTGADTQYF. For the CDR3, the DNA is TGTGCCAGCAGAAGGACAGGGGCCGATACGCAGTATTTT.